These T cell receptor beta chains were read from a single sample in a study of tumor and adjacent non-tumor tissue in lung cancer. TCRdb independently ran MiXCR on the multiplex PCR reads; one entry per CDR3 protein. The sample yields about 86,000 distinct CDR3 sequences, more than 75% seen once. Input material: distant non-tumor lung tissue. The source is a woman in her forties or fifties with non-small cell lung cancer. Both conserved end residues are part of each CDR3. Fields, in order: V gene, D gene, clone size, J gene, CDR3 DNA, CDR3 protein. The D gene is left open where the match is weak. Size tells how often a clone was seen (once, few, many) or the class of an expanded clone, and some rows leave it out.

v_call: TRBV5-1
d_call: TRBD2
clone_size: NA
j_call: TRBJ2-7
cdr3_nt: TGCGTCAGCAGCCCGGTTGGACTGGGGGTTCGGGACTACGAACAGTGCTTC
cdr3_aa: CVSSPVGLGVRDYEQCF

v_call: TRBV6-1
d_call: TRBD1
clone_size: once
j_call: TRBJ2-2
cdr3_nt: TGTGCCAGAAGTGAAGGCAGGGGGCACGCCGGGGAGCTGTTATTT
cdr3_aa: CARSEGRGHAGELLF

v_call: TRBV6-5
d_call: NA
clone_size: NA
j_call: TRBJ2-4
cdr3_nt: TGTGCCAGCAGTGGCTCCCGAGTAGCCATAAACAATCAGTACTTC
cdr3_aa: CASSGSRVAINNQYF

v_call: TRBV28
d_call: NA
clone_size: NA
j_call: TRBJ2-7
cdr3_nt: TGTGCCAGCAGTTTCCCCGAACAGAGCTACGAGCAGTACTTC
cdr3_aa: CASSFPEQSYEQYF

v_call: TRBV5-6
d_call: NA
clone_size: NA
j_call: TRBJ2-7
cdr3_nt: TGTGCCAGTAGCTACACACGGGAGAAGGGCTACGAGCAGTACTTC
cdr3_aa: CASSYTREKGYEQYF

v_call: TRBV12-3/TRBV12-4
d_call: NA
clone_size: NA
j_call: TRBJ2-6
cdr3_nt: TGTACCAGTAGCCGTGGCCCGCAAACTGGGGCCAACGTCCTGACTTTC
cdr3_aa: CTSSRGPQTGANVLTF

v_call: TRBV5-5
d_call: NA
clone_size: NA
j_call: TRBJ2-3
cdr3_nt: TGTGTCACCAGCCACCCACACGGACTACCTACAGATACGCAGTATTTT
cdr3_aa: CVTSHPHGLPTDTQYF

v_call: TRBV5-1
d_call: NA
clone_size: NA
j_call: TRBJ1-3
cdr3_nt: TGCGCCGGCAGCTTGTTAACAGAGGCTGGTTCTGGAAACACCATATATTTT
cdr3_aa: CAGSLLTEAGSGNTIYF

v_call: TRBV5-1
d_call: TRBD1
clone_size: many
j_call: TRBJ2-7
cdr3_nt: TGCGCCAGCAGCTCAACACGGGACAGGTACGAGCAGTACTTC
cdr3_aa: CASSSTRDRYEQYF

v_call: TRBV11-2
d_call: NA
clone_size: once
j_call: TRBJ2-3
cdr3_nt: TGTGCCAGTAGCTTGGGGGGCCAGCTAACGACAGATACGCAGTATTTC
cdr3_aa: CASSLGGQLTTDTQYF

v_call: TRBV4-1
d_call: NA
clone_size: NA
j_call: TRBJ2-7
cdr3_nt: TGCGCCAGCAGTCCGTCAGGGAAAGGGTACGAGCAGTATTTC
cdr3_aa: CASSPSGKGYEQYF

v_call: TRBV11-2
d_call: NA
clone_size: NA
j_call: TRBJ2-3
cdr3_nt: TGTGCCAGCAGTGTGTTCCGGGATAGACAGTATTTT
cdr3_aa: CASSVFRDRQYF

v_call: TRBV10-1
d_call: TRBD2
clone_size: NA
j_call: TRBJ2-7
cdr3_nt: TGCACCAGCCGTGAACTAGCGGGAGTAAGTGAGGAGTACTTC
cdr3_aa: CTSRELAGVSEEYF

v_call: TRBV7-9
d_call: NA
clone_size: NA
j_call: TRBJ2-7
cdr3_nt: TGTGCGAGCAGCCCGCCCGGCGGACCCTACGAGCAGTACTTC
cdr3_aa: CASSPPGGPYEQYF

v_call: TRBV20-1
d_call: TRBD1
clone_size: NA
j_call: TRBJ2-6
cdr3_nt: TGCAGTGCTAGTGGGACAGTGGTGGTGAATGGGGCCGACGTCCTGACTTTC
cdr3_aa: CSASGTVVVNGADVLTF

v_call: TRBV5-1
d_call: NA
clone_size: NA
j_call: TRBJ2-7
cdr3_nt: TGCAACAGCAGCCCCGGACAGGAGGGGACCTACGAGCAGTACTTC
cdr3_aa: CNSSPGQEGTYEQYF

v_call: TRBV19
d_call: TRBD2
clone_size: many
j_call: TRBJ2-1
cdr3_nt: TGTGCCAGTAGTTCAAGCGGGAGTACCTACAATGAGCAGTTCTTC
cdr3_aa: CASSSSGSTYNEQFF

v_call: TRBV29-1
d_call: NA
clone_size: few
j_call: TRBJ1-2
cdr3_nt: TGCAGCGTTGAGGAGATAGGGAGGTACTATGATCACACATTC
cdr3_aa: CSVEEIGRYYDHTF

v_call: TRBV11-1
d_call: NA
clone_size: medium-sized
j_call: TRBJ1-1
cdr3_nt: TGTGCCAGCAGCCTCGGACGGGGATACTCTGAAGCTTTCTTT
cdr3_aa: CASSLGRGYSEAFF